The entry below gives a single TCR beta chain sequence along with its context. From the 5' RACE reads, TCRdb called clonotypes with MiXCR, one entry per CDR3 protein. The repertoire consists of about 440,000 distinct CDR3 sequences, with 20% occurring once and the leading ten covering approximately 8.4%. Trimming took 0 bases from V and 7 from J; bases not matched to a gene: 12. Germline-derived CDR1 and CDR2 are SNHLY and FYNNEI. The CDR3 loop spans 18 amino acids. The record originates from a study of T-cell memory formation after mild COVID-19. Whole-study context: The TCR clusters were mostly specific to one donor.

This chain connects TRBV2 to TRBJ2-2; TRBD2 agrees at 9 bases. Sequencing was done on a sample of PBMCs or a T cell subset sorted from them (not recorded which). The receptor's source is an adult woman who had mild COVID-19 (a few samples of this study predate the infection). Cell type and time point are not known. This chain's CDR3 is CASSEALRAGGGIGELFF. CDR3 nucleotide sequence: TGTGCCAGCAGTGAAGCCCTCCGAGCGGGAGGAGGTATCGGGGAGCTGTTTTTT.